This TCR beta chain came from a study of glioma-infiltrating T cells after dendritic cell vaccination. Germline CDR1 reads GTSNPN; CDR2 reads SVGIG (reference sequence). Trimming stripped 0 bases from V and 12 bases from J, with 15 bases between. This CDR3 is 13 amino acids long. TCRdb keeps only in-frame clones here, not all; method: immunoSEQ multiplex PCR. The sample lists about 64,000 clones; around four fifths were seen once. The chain has TRBV30 and TRBJ2-1; TRBD1 might be the D (6 bases). The receptor was isolated from a human donor with glioblastoma. Sequencing was performed on blood, taken before dendritic cell vaccination. The CDR3 DNA sequence: TGTGCCTGGAGTGTAGGGGGTACCCCTTGGCAGTTCTTC. It specifies CAWSVGGTPWQFF.